This T cell receptor beta chain was observed in a study of graft-versus-host responses after intestinal transplantation. Across the whole study: After anti-thymocyte globulin induction, recipients took tacrolimus and steroids for approximately 3 years.

Regarding the study as a whole: The presence of high graft-versus-host to host-versus-graft clonal ratios in allografts characterized patients with graft-donor T cell macrochimerism. Early post-transplant HvG declines showed an association with peak circulating GvH clone levels. In recipient marrow, GvH clones were found, and some appeared first in ileum or blood.

V dropped 4 bases and J dropped 5 bases, with 15 bases sitting between them. The CDR3 extends over 14 amino acids. The germline V gene has CDR1 SGHDT and CDR2 YYEEEE. Sequencing used immunoSEQ multiplex PCR; TCRdb keeps in-frame clones, though not all of them. The table lists 100,000 to 110,000 clones, roughly 87% of them singletons. On this clone: What it binds is unknown.

This clonotype was obtained from a human donor who was the organ donor for an intestinal transplant. The rearrangement uses TRBV5-6 and TRBJ1-2; no definite D call. The specimen comprised unstimulated CD4+ T cells sorted from spleen or lymph node cells, sampled before transplant. In DNA form, the CDR3 reads TGTGCCAGCAGCCTGACTCTCCCGAAATATGGCTACACCTTC. Amino acid sequence: CASSLTLPKYGYTF.